These 27 T cell receptor beta chains were all obtained from the same sample, sequenced in a study of blood T cell repertoires in COVID-19. Some clones are missing from TCRdb's copy, which holds only in-frame ones; the method was immunoSEQ multiplex PCR. This table has 250,000 to 300,000 clones, around 90% appearing once. The specimen sequenced was PBMCs or T cells enriched from blood (not recorded which). The receptors were sampled from a woman aged 25 to 45 who had recovered from COVID-19.

The chain carries TRBV11-2 and TRBJ2-1, with TRBD1 identical over 9 bases. The CDR3 consists of 14 residues. Trimming took 5 bases from V and 13 from J; bases not matched to a gene: 12. Germline CDR1 and CDR2: SGHAT and FQNNGV. The CDR3 DNA reads TGTGCCAGCAGCCCTCCCACGCGGACAGGGGACCAGTTCTTC. This sequence encodes CASSPPTRTGDQFF.

The rearrangement uses TRBV7-8 and TRBJ2-3; 16 bases match TRBD2. The CDR3 runs to 17 residues. Per the germline V gene, CDR1 is SGHVS and CDR2 is FQNEAQ. J was trimmed by 6 bases and V by 4 bases; bases with no gene match: 7. CDR3 amino acids: CASSSGTSGGAGDTQYF. As DNA, the CDR3 is TGTGCCAGCAGCTCGGGGACTAGCGGGGGGGCCGGTGATACGCAGTATTTT.

The rearrangement uses TRBV6-5 and TRBJ1-5; D is possibly TRBD1 (5 bases). The CDR3 sequence is 16 residues long. The V and J ends lost 2 bases and 4 bases respectively, with 15 bases between them. The germline gives CDR1 MNHEY, CDR2 SVGAGI. This chain's CDR3 is CASSYTRGEGNQPQHF. Here the CDR3 DNA reads TGTGCCAGCAGTTACACGAGAGGGGAGGGGAATCAGCCCCAGCATTTT.

The chain joins TRBV10-1 to TRBJ1-2, with D possibly being TRBD1 (5 bases). Looked up from germline, CDR1 is WNHNN and CDR2 is SYGVQD (reference sequence). The CDR3 contains 13 residues. The V end lost 4 bases, the J end lost 2 bases, and 8 bases lay between the germline ends. The chain's CDR3 is CASSAGGNYGYTF. The DNA for the CDR3 is TGCGCCAGCAGTGCGGGGGGGAACTATGGCTACACCTTC.

The gene calls are TRBV28 and TRBJ2-1, with TRBD2 matching 8 bases. V was clipped by 5 bases and J by 2 bases; unmatched bases: 11. Germline loops: CDR1 MDHEN, CDR2 SYDVKM. There are 17 residues in the CDR3. The CDR3 region is CASSRETGGEAYNEQFF. CDR3 sequence (DNA): TGTGCCAGCAGTCGGGAAACGGGGGGGGAGGCCTACAATGAGCAGTTCTTC.

This clone has just one count. The CDR3 reads CASSPAGTGTYEQYF. The DNA of the CDR3 is TGCGCCAGCAGCCCGGCCGGGACAGGGACCTACGAGCAGTACTTC. The chain couples TRBV5-1 to TRBJ2-7; TRBD1 matches 9 bases. The germline V gene encodes CDR1 SGHRS and CDR2 YFSETQ. With 4 bases clipped from V and 2 bases from J, the junction kept 7 bases outside the gene matches. The CDR3 spans 15 residues. The entire variable domain, with the rest obtained from reference TRBV5-1 and TRBJ2-7, is as follows: KAGVTQTPRYLIKTRGQQVTLSCSPISGHRSVSWYQQTPGQGLQFLFEYFSETQRNKGNFPGRFSGRQFSNSRSEMNVSTLELGDSALYLCASSPAGTGTYEQYFGPGTRLTVT.

This clone showed up just once. V and J are TRBV18 and TRBJ1-1; D ambiguous. Germline CDR1 reads KGHSH; CDR2 reads LQKENI. With 6 bases removed from V and 7 bases from J, the gap between germline ends came to 12 bases. The CDR3 totals 12 residues. The CDR3 DNA sequence: TGTGCCAGCTCCCACGAACCAGGTGAAGCTTTCTTT. It encodes CASSHEPGEAFF.

The chain is built from TRBV5-4 and TRBJ1-2, with D possibly matching TRBD1 (6 bases). V shed 2 bases and J shed 6 bases, with 11 bases lying between them. CDR3 length: 13 residues. Germline values: CDR1 SGHNT, CDR2 YYREEE (reference sequence). The CDR3 region is CASSFKGGDGYTF. CDR3 bases: TGTGCCAGCAGCTTTAAGGGGGGGGATGGCTACACCTTC. Filled out from reference TRBV5-4 and TRBJ1-2, the complete variable domain reads ETGVTQSPTHLIKTRGQQVTLRCSSQSGHNTVSWYQQALGQGPQFIFQYYREEENGRGNFPPRFSGLQFPNYSSELNVNALELDDSALYLCASSFKGGDGYTFGSGTRLTVV.

The chain has TRBV9 and TRBJ1-2; 7 bases are a match to TRBD1. V lost 0 bases and J lost 6; bases outside the gene matches: 8. CDR1 and CDR2 (germline): SGDLS, YYNGEE. The CDR3 has 15 residues. The CDR3 region is CASSVDDRAADGYTF. CDR3 sequence (DNA): TGTGCCAGCAGCGTAGACGACAGGGCAGCCGATGGCTACACCTTC.

The gene calls are TRBV9 and TRBJ2-3; TRBD2 matches 9 bases. Germline CDR1 SGDLS, CDR2 YYNGEE. The trim removed 3 bases at V and 0 bases at J, leaving 5 bases unmatched. This CDR3 is 16 amino acids long. The CDR3 loop reads CASSARLAASTDTQYF. The CDR3 DNA is TGTGCCAGCAGCGCCCGACTAGCGGCCAGCACAGATACGCAGTATTTT.

V is TRBV7-9 and J is TRBJ2-1; 11 nucleotides match TRBD2. Trimming took 7 bases from V and 8 from J; bases not matched to a gene: 13. The CDR3 is made up of 16 amino acids. Germline V lookup: CDR1 SEHNR, CDR2 FQNEAQ (reference sequence). DNA of the CDR3: TGTGCCAGCACTGTGGTTACTAGCGGGAGTTCCGATGAGCAGTTCTTC. It codes for CASTVVTSGSSDEQFF.

The rearrangement joins TRBV11-1 to TRBJ1-2, with D perhaps TRBD1 (5 bases). Per the germline V gene, CDR1 is SGHAT and CDR2 is FQDESV (reference sequence). V shed 3 bases and J shed 3 bases, with 8 bases lying between them. This CDR3 comprises 13 residues. The CDR3 sequence: CASSLTDDYGYTF. The CDR3 DNA reads as TGTGCCAGCAGCTTGACAGACGACTATGGCTACACCTTC.

The chain links TRBV5-5 to TRBJ1-2; TRBD1 aligns across 7 bases. V was pared by 1 base and J by 4 bases, with 4 bases of the junction left unmatched. Looked up from germline, CDR1 is SGHKS and CDR2 is YYEKEE (reference sequence). This CDR3 comprises 14 residues. CDR3 amino acids: CASSLRGPGYGYTF. DNA for the CDR3: TGTGCCAGCAGCTTGAGGGGGCCGGGCTATGGCTACACCTTC.

The DNA for the CDR3 is TGTGCCAGCAGCAAAAGAGGAGACAGGAAGGGTTCCACTGAAGCTTTCTTT. It yields the protein CASSKRGDRKGSTEAFF. V and J are TRBV21-1 and TRBJ1-1; the table's D call, TRBD1, has no DNA check behind it. TRBV21-1 is shown as a pseudogene. There are 17 residues in the CDR3.

Only one count was recorded for this clone. The rearrangement uses TRBV18 and TRBJ1-6, with D perhaps matching TRBD1 (5 bases). The CDR3 is 17 amino acids. Deletions cut 5 bases from V and 8 bases from J, with 22 bases between. Germline V gene sequence: CDR1 KGHSH, CDR2 LQKENI. This CDR3 reads CASSTSRAGPGDSPLHF. The CDR3 region has the DNA TGTGCCAGCTCAACCTCCAGGGCGGGACCGGGCGATTCACCCCTCCACTTT.

This clone is a singleton in its sample. The chain has TRBV5-1 and TRBJ2-2; 7 positions match TRBD1. The V segment lost 1 base and the J segment 9 bases; nucleotides outside the gene matches: 9. The CDR3 loop spans 15 amino acids. Germline CDR1 SGHRS, CDR2 YFSETQ. The CDR3 DNA is TGCGCCAGCAGCTTGTTCCGGGACAGAGATAGGGAGCTGTTTTTT. It translates to CASSLFRDRDRELFF.

This clone has a handful of counts. J is TRBJ1-1 and V is TRBV5-1; D is possibly TRBD1 (6 bases). The germline gives CDR1 SGHRS, CDR2 YFSETQ. The length of the CDR3 is 14 residues. Trimming left V 1 base short and J 5 bases short, with 12 bases between. The CDR3 reads CASSLIDRKTEAFF. In DNA, the CDR3 is TGCGCCAGCAGCTTGATAGACAGGAAGACTGAAGCTTTCTTT.

This clone appeared a few times. The gene calls are TRBV6-6 and TRBJ2-7; 13 bases are shared with TRBD2. This CDR3 is 22 amino acids long. Germline V gene sequence: CDR1 MNHNY, CDR2 SVGAGI (reference sequence). The junction had 24 bases not matched to a gene; V was cut back by 5 bases and J by 2 bases. Written as DNA, the CDR3 is TGTGCCAGCAGTCCTTCTCCCCTTCCGGGACTAGCGGGGCCCTCCCCTGCCTACGAGCAGTACTTC. Protein: CASSPSPLPGLAGPSPAYEQYF.

The CDR3 sequence: CASSFGQFGYTF. Written as DNA, the CDR3 is TGTGCCAGCAGTTTCGGACAGTTTGGCTACACCTTC. The chain uses TRBV28 and TRBJ1-2; tentative D call: TRBD1 (6 bases). V was trimmed by 3 bases and J by 7 bases, leaving 9 bases between them. The CDR3 consists of 12 residues. In germline, CDR1 is MDHEN, CDR2 SYDVKM.

The chain has TRBV7-3 and TRBJ2-7; 7 bases align to TRBD2. This CDR3 has 17 amino acids. Germline V CDR1 and CDR2: SGHTA, FQGTGA. V shed 1 base, J shed 0 bases, and the junction held 9 bases outside the gene matches. The CDR3 loop reads CASSLRPSGTDSYEQYF. The CDR3 region has the DNA TGTGCCAGCAGCTTAAGGCCGAGCGGGACGGACTCCTACGAGCAGTACTTC. The variable domain in full, completed from reference TRBV7-3 and TRBJ2-7, reads GAGVSQTPSNKVTEKGKYVELRCDPISGHTALYWYRQSLGQGPEFLIYFQGTGAADDSGLPNDRFFAVRPEGSVSTLKIQRTERGDSAVYLCASSLRPSGTDSYEQYFGPGTRLTVT.

With regard to this clone: The same CDR3 arises from other DNA sequences in this sample as well. The DNA of the CDR3 is TGTGCCAGCAGTTTATGGACAGGGCACTATGGCTACACCTTC. It specifies CASSLWTGHYGYTF. The chain is built from TRBV28 and TRBJ1-2, with 7 positions matching TRBD1. CDR1 is MDHEN and CDR2 is SYDVKM in the germline V gene. V lost 0 bases to trimming and J lost 3 bases; unmatched junction nucleotides: 1. CDR3 size: 14 residues.

The genes are TRBV24-1 and TRBJ1-4; D call uncertain. V was cut by 4 bases and J by 7 bases, with 18 bases left in between. CDR3 length: 16 amino acids. The V gene's germline CDR1 is KGHDR and CDR2 SFDVKD. CDR3 coding DNA: TGTGCCACCAGTGACGGAGACGGGAGTAGTGGTGAAAAACTGTTTTTT. Translated, it gives CATSDGDGSSGEKLFF.

This clone has a single count. The chain couples TRBV30 to TRBJ2-5; D is possibly TRBD2 (5 bases). The CDR3 runs to 13 residues. CDR1 is GTSNPN and CDR2 is SVGIG in the germline V gene (reference sequence). V was cut by 1 base and J by 5 bases, with 11 bases left in between. DNA of the CDR3: TGTGCCTGGAGTGGACTACCCCCTGAGACCCAGTACTTC. Protein sequence: CAWSGLPPETQYF.

The V gene is TRBV5-5, the J gene TRBJ1-5, with no clear D. V was pared by 0 bases and J by 2 bases, with 12 bases between. Germline V gene sequence: CDR1 SGHKS, CDR2 YYEKEE (reference sequence). This CDR3 is built from 16 residues. CDR3 coding DNA: TGTGCCAGCAGCTTGGCTGCGGGCGTGGGCAATCAGCCCCAGCATTTT. Translated, it gives CASSLAAGVGNQPQHF.

This sequence joins TRBV5-1 and TRBJ2-1; 14 bases fit TRBD2. V shed 4 bases and J 8 bases; nucleotides not matched to a gene: 11. CDR3 length: 17 residues. The germline CDR1 and CDR2 sequences are SGHRS and YFSETQ. The CDR3 protein is CASSLDGTSGSRDEQFF. The CDR3 region has the DNA TGCGCCAGCAGCCTAGACGGGACTAGCGGGAGTAGAGATGAGCAGTTCTTC.

This clone was seen more than once but under ten times. The chain employs TRBV7-6 and TRBJ2-5, with 7 nucleotides matching TRBD1. The ends lost 4 bases at V and 1 base at J; junction bases unmatched: 9. This CDR3 contains 16 residues. The germline CDR1 and CDR2 sequences are SGHVS and FNYEAQ. The CDR3 DNA is TGTGCCAGCAGCTCACTAGAAGACAGGGTCCAAGAGACCCAGTACTTC. It specifies CASSSLEDRVQETQYF. Combining the CDR3 with reference TRBV7-6 and TRBJ2-5 gives the whole variable domain GAGVSQSPRYKVTKRGQDVALRCDPISGHVSLYWYRQALGQGPEFLTYFNYEAQQDKSGLPNDRFSAERPEGSISTLTIQRTEQRDSAMYRCASSSLEDRVQETQYFGPGTRLLVL.

This clone was seen at least ten times. V is TRBV5-1 and J is TRBJ1-2, with D maybe TRBD1 (6 bases). Deletions cut 0 bases from V and 6 bases from J, with 12 bases between. This CDR3 contains 14 residues. Germline V CDR1 and CDR2: SGHRS, YFSETQ. The CDR3 coding sequence is TGCGCCAGCAGCTTGGATTATCAGGGGAATGGCTACACCTTC. It is translated as CASSLDYQGNGYTF.